Presented here are 15 T cell receptor beta chains from one specimen sequenced in a study of CD8 T cells in Susac syndrome. Roughly 0.5 to 1 ug RNA was reverse transcribed with random hexamers. A single record per CDR3 protein comes from TCRdb applying MiXCR to the immunoSEQ multiplex PCR reads. The data show about 150,000 distinct CDR3 sequences, just under 97% seen once. The sample consisted of CD8+ T cells from PBMCs. The source of these receptors is a human donor with multiple sclerosis.

The CDR3 DNA reads as TGCAGTGCCAAGGGACAGGGTGACACTGAAGCTTTCTTT. It translates to CSAKGQGDTEAFF. The chain employs TRBV20-1 and TRBJ1-1, with 9 bases fitting TRBD1. This CDR3 contains 13 residues. The germline CDR1 and CDR2 sequences are DFQATT and SNEGSKA (reference sequence). After removal of 6 bases from V and 3 bases from J, the junction contained 5 bases not matched to a gene.

The chain uses TRBV27 and TRBJ2-7, with 10 bases matching TRBD1. This CDR3 region has 15 residues. CDR1 and CDR2 (germline): MNHEY, SMNVEV (reference sequence). The ends lost 6 bases at V and 3 bases at J; junction bases unmatched: 8. CDR3 DNA: TGTGCCAGCAGCCTTACGGGACAGGGGATCTACGAGCAGTACTTC. It is translated as CASSLTGQGIYEQYF.

This clonotype was seen only once. This chain connects TRBV20-1 to TRBJ2-7; D unclear. The length of the CDR3 is 15 residues. CDR1 and CDR2 from the germline V gene are DFQATT and SNEGSKA (reference sequence). V lost 5 bases to trimming and J lost 7 bases, with 24 bases between them. CDR3 residues: CSAAPVGSLGEEQYF. The CDR3 DNA follows: TGCAGTGCTGCCCCGGTGGGATCCTTGGGTGAGGAGCAGTACTTC.

The DNA of the CDR3 is TGTGCCACCAGTGATTTGGGCAGCGGGGAGCTGTTTTTT. Protein product: CATSDLGSGELFF. J is TRBJ2-2 and V is TRBV24-1; D is undetermined. Trimming removed 0 bases at V and 7 bases at J, with 5 bases between. This CDR3 spans 13 amino acids. Germline V gene lookup returns CDR1 KGHDR and CDR2 SFDVKD.

This chain links TRBV27 with TRBJ2-2; D uncertain. Germline values: CDR1 MNHEY, CDR2 SMNVEV (reference sequence). This CDR3 is 12 amino acids long. Trimming took 3 bases from V and 6 from J, leaving 5 bases between them. The CDR3, as DNA: TGTGCCAGCAGTTTGTTACCCGGGGAGCTGTTTTTT. Protein: CASSLLPGELFF.

The genes are TRBV6-5 and TRBJ2-6; D is unclear. Germline V gives CDR1 MNHEY, CDR2 SVGAGI. The CDR3 contains 14 residues. V lost 8 bases and J 4 bases, leaving 12 bases between the germline ends. CDR3 in amino acids: CASSYSPGANVLTF. CDR3 coding DNA: TGTGCCAGCTCTTATTCCCCCGGGGCCAACGTCCTGACTTTC.

CDR3 bases: TGTGCCAGCAGCTTACCAGGGGGGTACACTGAAGCTTTCTTT. Translating gives CASSLPGGYTEAFF. The chain employs TRBV5-8 and TRBJ1-1, with TRBD1 identical over 7 bases. V lost 2 bases, J lost 3 bases, and 4 bases stayed unmatched. This CDR3 has 14 residues. Germline CDR1 SGHTS, CDR2 YDEGEE.

The chain recombines TRBV18 with TRBJ1-2; tentative D call: TRBD1 (5 bases). Trimming pared 0 bases from V and 8 bases from J, leaving 16 bases between. The CDR3 is 15 residues long. Germline lookup yields CDR1 KGHSH and CDR2 LQKENI. CDR3 DNA: TGTGCCAGCTCACCACCGACGGGACTGCCCCAGGGCTACACCTTC. As protein: CASSPPTGLPQGYTF.

J is TRBJ2-5 and V is TRBV7-9; 8 bases match TRBD1. Germline V lookup: CDR1 SEHNR, CDR2 FQNEAQ (reference sequence). CDR3 length: 14 amino acids. J lost 5 bases, V lost 1 base, and 3 bases had no gene match. The CDR3 coding sequence is TGTGCCAGCAGCTTAGTGGGACAGGAGGAGACCCAGTACTTC. Translation gives CASSLVGQEETQYF.

The genes are TRBV15 and TRBJ1-5, with D uncertain. The CDR3 totals 16 residues. V dropped 0 bases and J dropped 3 bases, with 12 bases sitting between them. Germline V gene lookup returns CDR1 LNHNV and CDR2 YYDKDF (reference sequence). This CDR3 is CATSRDRGQANQPQHF. CDR3 DNA: TGTGCCACCAGCAGAGATAGAGGGCAAGCCAATCAGCCCCAGCATTTT. Full variable domain (outside the CDR3, taken from reference TRBV15 and TRBJ1-5): DAMVIQNPRYQVTQFGKPVTLSCSQTLNHNVMYWYQQKSSQAPKLLFHYYDKDFNNEADTPDNFQSRRPNTSFCFLDIRSPGLGDTAMYLCATSRDRGQANQPQHFGDGTRLSIL.

The gene calls are TRBV19 and TRBJ1-2, with 8 bases identical to TRBD1. The germline V gene has CDR1 LNHDA and CDR2 SQIVND (reference sequence). This CDR3 comprises 15 residues. The V and J ends lost 1 base and 6 bases, in that order; junction bases with no gene match: 7. CDR3 nucleotides: TGTGCCAGTAGTATAGGACTCGGACAGGGCGATGGCTACACCTTC. It translates to CASSIGLGQGDGYTF.

The chain couples TRBV5-1 to TRBJ2-5; the D gene is possibly TRBD1 (6 bases). V was cut by 1 base and J by 5 bases, with 18 bases left in between. Looked up from germline, CDR1 is SGHRS and CDR2 is YFSETQ. The CDR3 extends over 16 amino acids. This CDR3 is CASSLTRDNLRETQYF. CDR3 nucleotide sequence: TGCGCCAGCAGCTTGACCCGGGACAATTTGAGGGAGACCCAGTACTTC.

The J gene is TRBJ1-2, the V gene TRBV27; no clear D. V lost 3 bases, J lost 4 bases, and 9 bases lay in between. The CDR3 is 13 residues long. Germline CDR1 reads MNHEY; CDR2 reads SMNVEV (reference sequence). CDR3 residues: CASSLSRAYGYTF. The CDR3 coding sequence is TGTGCCAGCAGTTTGTCGCGGGCCTATGGCTACACCTTC.

The chain joins TRBV5-1 to TRBJ2-3, with D uncertain. V lost 3 bases and J 2 bases, leaving 7 bases between the germline ends. Germline V lookup: CDR1 SGHRS, CDR2 YFSETQ. The CDR3 runs to 13 residues. In DNA form, the CDR3 reads TGCGCCAGCAGCTGGATACCCACAGATACGCAGTATTTT. Residues: CASSWIPTDTQYF.

This clonotype was detected once. This chain joins TRBV7-9 and TRBJ2-7; 7 bases agree with TRBD1. In germline, CDR1 is SEHNR, CDR2 FQNEAQ (reference sequence). The ends lost 5 bases at V and 2 bases at J; junction bases unmatched: 6. The CDR3 totals 14 residues. Here the CDR3 reads CASSAPGQPYEQYV. The CDR3 bases are TGTGCCAGCAGCGCGCCGGGACAGCCCTACGAGCAGTACGTC.